Presented here are 29 T cell receptor beta chains from one specimen sequenced in a study of regulatory T cells in long-lasting Graves disease. The time point denotes: newly diagnosed GD, antithyroid drugs for less than 3 months. Generation of the TCR library employed RNA extracted from PBMCs. HTBI primers from iRepertoire and Arm-PCR of CDR3 regions yielded the TCR beta libraries. Each CDR3 protein gets one entry after TCRdb re-called the multiplex PCR reads with MiXCR. Here the sample spans roughly 500,000 distinct CDR3 sequences, more than 10% being singletons. The sample was also linked to a second study, of T cells in Graves' hyperthyroidism and ophthalmopathy.

Sequencing was performed on peripheral blood mononuclear cells (PBMCs), taken at new diagnosis, from a patient treated with antithyroid drugs. The source is a woman younger than 45 with Graves disease.

The chain carries TRBV29-1 and TRBJ1-2, with D perhaps TRBD1 (5 bases). The CDR3 totals 13 residues. Trimming took 5 bases from V and 3 from J, leaving 13 bases between them. Germline lookup yields CDR1 SQVTM and CDR2 ANQGSEA. CDR3 sequence reads: CSVRQGLDYGYTF. As DNA, the CDR3 is TGCAGCGTTCGGCAGGGTCTTGACTATGGCTACACCTTC. Variable domain in full (rest from reference TRBV29-1 and TRBJ1-2): SAVISQKPSRDICQRGTSLTIQCQVDSQVTMMFWYRQQPGQSLTLIATANQGSEATYESGFVIDKFPISRPNLTFSTLTVSNMSPEDSSIYLCSVRQGLDYGYTFGSGTRLTVV.

In regard to this clonotype: This likely reflects a read error, since a far larger clone is one base away. The chain uses TRBV7-2 and TRBJ2-1; D possibly corresponds to TRBD2 (5 bases). CDR3 length: 13 amino acids. The V gene's germline CDR1 is SGHTA and CDR2 FQGNSA. CDR3 nucleotides: TGTGTCAGCAGCTTAGGGCCGAGGGATGAGCAGTTCTTC. Translating gives CVSSLGPRDEQFF.

There are many counts of this clonotype. The chain joins TRBV20-1 to TRBJ1-1, with 8 bases identical to TRBD1. The germline gives CDR1 DFQATT, CDR2 SNEGSKA (reference sequence). The trim removed 2 bases at V and 7 bases at J, leaving 9 bases unmatched. The CDR3 contains 14 residues. The CDR3 sequence is CSARLTQGADEAFF. CDR3 DNA sequence: TGCAGTGCTAGACTTACCCAGGGGGCGGATGAAGCTTTCTTT.

This clonotype was found once. The chain joins TRBV9 to TRBJ2-3, with 8 bases that match TRBD2. Germline lookup yields CDR1 SGDLS and CDR2 YYNGEE. The CDR3 has 14 residues. Trimming cost V 6 bases and J 3 bases; bases outside gene matches: 6. The CDR3 reads CASTYGGGTDTQYF. In nucleotides, the CDR3 is TGTGCCAGCACCTACGGGGGGGGGACAGATACGCAGTATTTT.

This clonotype was counted once. Just one base apart from a much larger clone, this may be a read error. The chain couples TRBV5-1 to TRBJ2-7; 10 positions match TRBD1. Germline CDR1 is SGHRS and CDR2 is YFSETQ. The CDR3 spans 14 residues. CDR3 nucleotide sequence: TGCGCCAGCAGCTTGTGGACAGGGGGGAACGAGCAGTCCTTC. It is translated as CASSLWTGGNEQSF.

This clonotype was seen repeatedly, ten times or more. The CDR3 sequence is CAIGRRSDQETQYF. In DNA form, the CDR3 reads TGTGCCATCGGGCGGCGGTCGGACCAAGAGACCCAGTACTTC. The chain joins TRBV10-3 to TRBJ2-5; D is uncertain. Trimming stripped 8 bases from V and 0 bases from J, with 13 bases between. The CDR3 has 14 residues. Germline V lookup: CDR1 ENHRY, CDR2 SYGVKD.

J is TRBJ2-7 and V is TRBV30; the D gene is possibly TRBD2 (7 bases). V dropped 0 bases and J dropped 5 bases, with 29 bases sitting between them. The CDR3 length is 19 residues. Germline V gene lookup returns CDR1 GTSNPN and CDR2 SVGIG (reference sequence). The CDR3 reads CAWSVLWGAGESGEDEQYF. As DNA, the CDR3 is TGTGCCTGGAGTGTCCTATGGGGGGCGGGGGAATCTGGTGAGGACGAGCAGTACTTC.

This chain links TRBV7-2 with TRBJ1-5; D possibly corresponds to TRBD1 (5 bases). Germline values: CDR1 SGHTA, CDR2 FQGNSA. With 8 bases removed from V and 2 bases from J, the gap between germline ends came to 10 bases. The CDR3 runs 13 residues. CDR3 residues: CASGIGGNQPQHF. As DNA, the CDR3 is TGTGCCAGCGGTATAGGGGGCAATCAGCCCCAGCATTTT.

This clonotype was detected ten times or more. The CDR3 loop reads CASSLDRAMNTEAFF. CDR3 in DNA: TGTGCCAGCAGCTTAGACAGGGCGATGAACACTGAAGCTTTCTTT. The V gene is TRBV7-2, the J gene TRBJ1-1; possible D gene TRBD1, 6 bases. Trimming removed 1 base from V and 0 bases from J, with 9 bases in between. The CDR3 spans 15 residues. CDR1 and CDR2 from the germline V gene are SGHTA and FQGNSA.

The V call is TRBV30, the J call TRBJ1-6; D unresolved. This CDR3 contains 13 residues. From germline, CDR1 is GTSNPN and CDR2 SVGIG (reference sequence). V shed 2 bases and J shed 7 bases, with 9 bases lying between them. This CDR3 is CAWSSTGNSPLHF. In DNA, the CDR3 is TGTGCCTGGAGTTCCACGGGAAATTCACCCCTCCACTTT.

This clonotype appeared many times. V and J are TRBV20-1 and TRBJ2-2, with 12 bases lining up with TRBD2. Germline V gene data show CDR1 as DFQATT and CDR2 as SNEGSKA (reference sequence). This CDR3 is built from 12 residues. CDR3 bases: TGCGGAGGACTAGCGGGATCCGGGGAGCTGTTTTTT. It translates to CGGLAGSGELFF.

This clonotype was found many times. The chain is built from TRBV28 and TRBJ2-7, with D hard to call. The CDR3 loop spans 15 amino acids. V lost 3 bases and J lost 0, with 12 bases in between. Germline V gene lookup returns CDR1 MDHEN and CDR2 SYDVKM. The CDR3 is CASSFTSPFSYEQYF. DNA for the CDR3: TGTGCCAGCAGTTTTACATCTCCTTTCTCCTACGAGCAGTACTTC.

The table lists this clonotype with many counts. The V gene is TRBV20-1, the J gene TRBJ2-3; 8 bases fit TRBD2. CDR3 size: 13 residues. V was pared by 4 bases and J by 5 bases, with 5 bases of the junction left unmatched. From germline, CDR1 is DFQATT and CDR2 SNEGSKA (reference sequence). CDR3 nucleotide sequence: TGCAGTGCTACGGGACTAGTACGAGATACGCAGTATTTT. Translation gives CSATGLVRDTQYF.

This clonotype came up many times. This chain connects TRBV18 to TRBJ2-5; a weak D match, TRBD1 (5 bases). Trimming cost V 1 base and J 5 bases, with 14 bases left between them. The germline V gene has CDR1 KGHSH and CDR2 LQKENI. The CDR3 totals 15 residues. The CDR3: CASSPLETAFETQYF. Here the CDR3 DNA reads TGTGCCAGCTCACCACTCGAGACAGCCTTCGAGACCCAGTACTTC.

To note about this clonotype: This may stem from a read error, because a much larger clone lies one nucleotide away. In this CDR3 the conserved last residue, phenylalanine or tryptophan, is missing, so a read error is likely. V gene TRBV7-2 combines with J gene TRBJ2-5; 9 nucleotides line up with TRBD1. The end of the DNA fits TRBJ2-1 better, so the J call may be wrong. The CDR3 extends over 14 amino acids. Germline V gene lookup returns CDR1 SGHTA and CDR2 FQGNSA. CDR3 DNA sequence: TGTGCCAGTAAATCGGGACAGGGAAACAATGAGCAGTTCATC. Its protein is CASKSGQGNNEQFI.

The genes are TRBV4-1 and TRBJ2-7; D unclear. The CDR3 sequence is 16 residues long. Trimming left V 1 base short and J 4 bases short, with 17 bases between. The V gene's germline CDR1 is MGHRA and CDR2 YSYEKL. The CDR3 coding sequence is TGCGCCAGCAGCCAAGGCACCGGGCCACGATGGTACGAGCAGTACTTC. Its protein is CASSQGTGPRWYEQYF.

This clonotype was observed many times. The chain carries TRBV7-9 and TRBJ2-5; 8 bases line up with TRBD1. The CDR3 sequence is 14 residues long. The V and J ends lost 5 bases and 1 base, in that order; junction bases with no gene match: 3. Germline V gene sequence: CDR1 SEHNR, CDR2 FQNEAQ (reference sequence). CDR3 coding DNA: TGTGCCAGCAGCGTCGACAGGGGCCAAGAGACCCAGTACTTC. Its protein product is CASSVDRGQETQYF.

This clonotype has at least ten counts. The rearrangement joins TRBV12-3 or TRBV12-4 to TRBJ2-5, with 8 bases matching TRBD2. The CDR3 has 16 amino acids. The V gene end was trimmed by 5 bases and the J gene end by 5 bases; junction bases not matched to a gene: 13. The DNA for the CDR3 is TGTGCCAGCAGTATGGGTAGCGGGGCTAGGGGGGAGACCCAGTACTTC. It encodes CASSMGSGARGETQYF.

This clonotype was recorded many times. The chain uses TRBV20-1 and TRBJ2-3, with D perhaps TRBD1 or TRBD2 (5 bases each). The CDR3 spans 15 residues. V was pared by 2 bases and J by 3 bases, with 15 bases between. Germline V lookup: CDR1 DFQATT, CDR2 SNEGSKA (reference sequence). CDR3 residues: CSARFGDPKTDTQYF. The CDR3 DNA reads as TGCAGTGCTAGATTTGGGGACCCAAAAACAGATACGCAGTATTTT.

This clonotype was seen repeatedly, ten times or more. The chain employs TRBV29-1 and TRBJ2-2; no reliable D call. The CDR3 totals 12 residues. Trimming removed 2 bases from V and 6 bases from J, with 7 bases in between. Per the germline V gene, CDR1 is SQVTM and CDR2 is ANQGSEA. Written as DNA, the CDR3 is TGCAGCGTTGAAAAGCCGTCCGGGGAGCTGTTTTTT. It is translated as CSVEKPSGELFF.

This clonotype was counted ten times or more. This chain connects TRBV11-3 to TRBJ2-7; D could derive from TRBD1 or TRBD2 (5 bases each). The CDR3 runs 15 residues. The ends were cut back, 2 bases at V and 0 bases at J, with 11 bases in the middle. Germline-derived CDR1 and CDR2 are SGHNT and YENEEA. The DNA of the CDR3 is TGTGCCAGCAGCTTAACCGGGACCGACTCCTACGAGCAGTACTTC. This codes for CASSLTGTDSYEQYF.

This clonotype came up many times. V is TRBV20-1 and J is TRBJ2-1; 8 bases are shared with TRBD2. CDR1 and CDR2 from the germline V gene are DFQATT and SNEGSKA (reference sequence). The CDR3 covers 15 residues. CDR3 amino acids: CSGGAGAGSYNEQFF. CDR3 in DNA: TGCAGCGGGGGAGCGGGGGCAGGCTCCTACAATGAGCAGTTCTTC.

There are many counts of this clonotype. The V call is TRBV11-2, the J call TRBJ2-7; 8 nucleotides align to TRBD1. The CDR3 spans 13 residues. Germline V gene lookup returns CDR1 SGHAT and CDR2 FQNNGV. With V trimmed by 6 bases and J by 5 bases, 6 bases remained unmatched. The CDR3 DNA follows: TGTGCCAGCAGACCAGGGGGCATGAACGAGCAGTACTTC. It yields the protein CASRPGGMNEQYF.

This sequence joins TRBV6-2 or TRBV6-3 and TRBJ1-5; the D gene is possibly TRBD1 (5 bases). Germline V gives CDR1 MNHEY, CDR2 SVGEGT. The CDR3 has 15 amino acids. The V end was cut by 11 bases, the J end by 0 bases, with 17 bases between. CDR3 loop: CAVDSLGYSNQPQHF. The CDR3, as DNA: TGTGCCGTTGACAGCCTAGGATATAGCAATCAGCCCCAGCATTTT.

This clonotype was seen more than once but under ten times. This chain uses TRBV18 with TRBJ1-4; D call uncertain. The V end was cut by 5 bases, the J end by 2 bases, with 9 bases between. The CDR3 runs 14 residues. The germline V gene encodes CDR1 KGHSH and CDR2 LQKENI. This CDR3 reads CASSGTATNEKLFF. CDR3 sequence (DNA): TGTGCCAGCTCAGGAACAGCTACTAATGAAAAACTGTTTTTT.

The table lists this clonotype with many counts. This sequence joins TRBV30 and TRBJ1-1; maybe TRBD1 (6 bases). Trimming cost V 0 bases and J 0 bases, with 11 bases left between them. The CDR3 is made up of 15 amino acids. Germline-derived CDR1 and CDR2 are GTSNPN and SVGIG (reference sequence). CDR3 protein: CAWSVSGQLNTEAFF. In nucleotides, the CDR3 is TGTGCCTGGAGTGTATCCGGACAGCTGAACACTGAAGCTTTCTTT.

The chain carries TRBV20-1 and TRBJ1-5; 10 positions match TRBD1. The CDR3 loop spans 14 amino acids. Germline V CDR1 and CDR2: DFQATT, SNEGSKA (reference sequence). V gave up 6 bases and J gave up 9 bases; unmatched junction bases: 11. The CDR3 coding sequence is TGCAGTGCGGGCCGAGGGACAGGGGTTGCGCCCCAGCATTTT. This sequence encodes CSAGRGTGVAPQHF.

In its sample, this clonotype was seen many times. The gene calls are TRBV11-2 and TRBJ2-3; TRBD2 is a possible D gene (5 bases). The CDR3 length is 16 residues. Germline V CDR1 and CDR2: SGHAT, FQNNGV. V lost 3 bases and J 2 bases, leaving 15 bases between the germline ends. The CDR3 here is CASSFLTGVPTDTQYF. CDR3 in DNA: TGTGCCAGCAGCTTCCTAACCGGGGTCCCCACAGATACGCAGTATTTT.

This clonotype was observed many times. The DNA for the CDR3 is TGTGCCAGCGCTCGGAATGAGCAGTTCTTC. Protein sequence: CASARNEQFF. J is TRBJ2-1 and V is TRBV28; no definite D call. Deletions cut 8 bases from V and 7 bases from J, with 6 bases between. This CDR3 is 10 amino acids long. Germline assignment: CDR1 MDHEN and CDR2 SYDVKM.